Listed below are T cell receptor beta chains from one sample, sequenced in a study of control samples from healthy donors and cancer patients. Only in-frame clones appear in the TCRdb table, and some are missing; sequencing was by immunoSEQ multiplex PCR. The data contain approximately 150,000 clones, under 96% of them singletons. Sequenced material: blood. Source of these receptors: a woman between 25 and 40 years old in good health. Both conserved end residues are part of each CDR3. Fields, in order: V gene, J gene, CDR3 protein.

>TRBV30|TRBJ1-1
CAWSPGLGYEAFF
>TRBV5-1|TRBJ1-2
CASSLGQGASYGYTF
>TRBV3-1/TRBV3-2|TRBJ1-2
CASSRRGGYGYTF
>TRBV5-6|TRBJ2-5
CASSLTGTETQYF
>TRBV5-1|TRBJ2-2
CASSLAGSSNTGELFF
>TRBV9|TRBJ2-3
CASSTRLRGSTDTQYF
>TRBV6-6|TRBJ1-1
CASSYSMEGDTEAFF
>TRBV28|TRBJ1-3
CASSLGGHASYTIYF
>TRBV5-4|TRBJ2-5
CASSPGGVRETQYF
>TRBV10-2|TRBJ2-2
CASSESAAAGELFF
>TRBV9|TRBJ1-1
CASSVGGTGDTEAFF
>TRBV3-1/TRBV3-2|TRBJ2-6
CASGRTGNSGANVLTF
>TRBV7-9|TRBJ2-3
CASSAAADTQYF
>TRBV2|TRBJ2-7
CASQRQGSLYEQYF
>TRBV27|TRBJ1-2
CASRFTYGPNYGYTF
>TRBV3-1/TRBV3-2|TRBJ1-1
CASSQDRDRMNTEAFF
>TRBV6-5|TRBJ2-7
CASSKTGVAYEQYF
>TRBV29-1|TRBJ2-1
CSVEGGWNEQFF
>TRBV5-5|TRBJ2-7
CASSYHRGSYEQYF
>TRBV28|TRBJ2-5
CASSRGKETQYF
>TRBV5-4|TRBJ1-1
CASSLSLGDRAEAFF
>TRBV18|TRBJ2-3
CASSPDITDTQYF
>TRBV6-5|TRBJ1-1
CASSYSPAGENTEAFF
>TRBV2|TRBJ1-1
CASTRQGVTEAFF
>TRBV29-1|TRBJ1-5
CSVDYTGQGDQPQHF
>TRBV10-3|TRBJ1-6
CAISESENRSPLHF
>TRBV19|TRBJ2-1
CASTLGARGNEQFF
>TRBV5-1|TRBJ2-7
CASSLTGVEEQYF
>TRBV3-1/TRBV3-2|TRBJ1-3
CASSQLYRGTRVGNTIYF
>TRBV3-1/TRBV3-2|TRBJ1-6
CASSQGPNSPLHF
>TRBV18|TRBJ1-1
CASSQGPNTEAFF
>TRBV7-9|TRBJ1-4
CASSFRTGNEKLFF
>TRBV15|TRBJ1-5
CATSRDTGDQPQHF
>TRBV27|TRBJ2-3
CASSPKSGSPGTQYF
>TRBV28|TRBJ1-1
CASGIGGAFTEAFF
>TRBV3-1/TRBV3-2|TRBJ1-2
CASSPQAGRAYGYTF
>TRBV5-4|TRBJ2-3
CASSSGGSRTTDTQYF
>TRBV7-9|TRBJ1-1
CASSASSGTTEAFF
>TRBV7-9|TRBJ2-7
CASSSQPLSRTASSYEQYF
>TRBV5-5|TRBJ2-3
CASSPRADTQYF
>TRBV5-4|TRBJ2-7
CASSLSSARSYEQYF
>TRBV25-1|TRBJ1-6
CATKGQLNSPLHF
>TRBV7-9|TRBJ2-2
CASSLTSGGPRGTGELFF
>TRBV6-1|TRBJ2-3
CASSEALVRTDTQYF
>TRBV6-6|TRBJ1-2
CASSYRGAHTF
>TRBV7-7|TRBJ2-1
CASSFGPDNEQFF
>TRBV28|TRBJ2-6
CASSFDEVGANVLTF
>TRBV5-1|TRBJ1-1
CASSGGPGQGAGTEAFF
>TRBV14|TRBJ2-2
CASSQHLRGSITGELFF
>TRBV14|TRBJ1-6
CASSRPGRREYSPLHF
>TRBV7-6|TRBJ1-2
CASSASGQGGGYTF
>TRBV4-1|TRBJ2-7
CASSQDRGTSFVQYF
>TRBV6-6|TRBJ1-3
CASRGQGRSGNTIYF
>TRBV9|TRBJ1-4
CASSSGGRALNEKLFF
>TRBV7-2|TRBJ1-1
CASSLGGQVDMNTEAFF